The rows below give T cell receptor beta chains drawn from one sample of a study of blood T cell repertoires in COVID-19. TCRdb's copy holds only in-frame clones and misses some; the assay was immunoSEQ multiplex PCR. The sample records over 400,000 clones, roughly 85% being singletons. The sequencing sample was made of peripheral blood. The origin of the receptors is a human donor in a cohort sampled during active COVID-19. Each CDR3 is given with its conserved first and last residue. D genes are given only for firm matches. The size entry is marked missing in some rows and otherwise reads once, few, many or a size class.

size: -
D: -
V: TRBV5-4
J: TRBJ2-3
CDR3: CASSLYQRSTDTQYF
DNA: TGTGCCAGCAGCTTGTATCAGCGTAGCACAGATACGCAGTATTTT

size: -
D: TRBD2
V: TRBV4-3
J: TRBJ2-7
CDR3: CASSQEWPAGAYEQYF
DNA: TGCGCCAGCAGCCAAGAATGGCCAGCGGGAGCCTACGAGCAGTACTTC

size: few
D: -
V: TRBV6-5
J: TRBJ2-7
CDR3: CASTTSEGPYEQYF
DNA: TGTGCCAGCACGACTTCTGAGGGTCCCTACGAGCAGTACTTC

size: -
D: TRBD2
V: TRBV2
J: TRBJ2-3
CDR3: CASSLRLADTQYF
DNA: TGTGCCAGCAGCCTACGACTAGCTGATACGCAGTATTTT

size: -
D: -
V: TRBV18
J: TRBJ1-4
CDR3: CASSPTGATNEKLFF
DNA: TGTGCCAGCTCACCCACAGGTGCAACTAATGAAAAACTGTTTTTT

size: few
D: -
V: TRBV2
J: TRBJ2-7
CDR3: CASRLAPYEQYF
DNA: TGTGCCAGCAGACTAGCACCCTACGAGCAGTACTTC

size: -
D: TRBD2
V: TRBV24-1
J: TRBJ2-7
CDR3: CATSDYSGTGSYEQYF
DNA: TGTGCCACCAGTGACTATAGCGGGACGGGCTCCTACGAGCAGTACTTC

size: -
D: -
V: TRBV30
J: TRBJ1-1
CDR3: CAWSGGSEAFF
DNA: TGTGCCTGGAGTGGAGGGTCTGAAGCTTTCTTT

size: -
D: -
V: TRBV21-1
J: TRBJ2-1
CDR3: CASSRPRGSYNEQFF
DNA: TGTGCCAGCAGCAGACCCCGGGGCTCCTACAATGAGCAGTTCTTC

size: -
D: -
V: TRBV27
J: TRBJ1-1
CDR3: CASSPHPGSWAETEAFF
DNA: TGTGCCAGCAGTCCCCATCCCGGGAGTTGGGCTGAGACTGAAGCTTTCTTT

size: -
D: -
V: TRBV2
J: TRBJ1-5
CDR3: CASTPEVTSNQPQHF
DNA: TGTGCCAGCACCCCCGAGGTTACGAGCAATCAGCCCCAGCATTTT

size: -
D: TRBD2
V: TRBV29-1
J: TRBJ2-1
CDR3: CSVDRTSGSYEQFF
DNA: TGCAGCGTTGACCGGACTAGCGGGAGCTATGAGCAGTTCTTC

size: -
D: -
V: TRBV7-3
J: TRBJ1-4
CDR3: CASSLSPTNEKLFF
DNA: TGTGCCAGCAGCTTAAGTCCTACTAATGAAAAACTGTTTTTT

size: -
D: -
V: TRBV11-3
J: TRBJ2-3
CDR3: CASSRRGGDTQYF
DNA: TGTGCCAGCAGCCGGAGGGGGGGGGATACGCAGTATTTT

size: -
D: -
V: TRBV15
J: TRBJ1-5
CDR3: CATSRVPARGNQPQHF
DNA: TGTGCCACCAGCAGAGTCCCAGCCAGGGGCAATCAGCCCCAGCATTTT

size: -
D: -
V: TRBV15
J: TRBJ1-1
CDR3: CATSRGQSGGDEAFF
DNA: TGTGCCACCAGCAGAGGCCAGTCGGGGGGCGATGAAGCTTTCTTT

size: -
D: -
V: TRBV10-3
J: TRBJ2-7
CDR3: CAISDDYSYEQYF
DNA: TGTGCCATCAGTGATGACTACTCCTACGAGCAGTACTTC

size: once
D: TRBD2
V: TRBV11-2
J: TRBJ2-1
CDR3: CASRLAGGNNEQFF
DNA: TGTGCCAGCAGGCTAGCGGGAGGGAACAATGAGCAGTTCTTC

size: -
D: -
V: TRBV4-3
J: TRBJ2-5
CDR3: CASSQDLRRNQETQYF
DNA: TGCGCCAGCAGCCAAGATCTAAGGCGGAACCAAGAGACCCAGTACTTC

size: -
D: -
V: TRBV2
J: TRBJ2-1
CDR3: CASGTEQFF
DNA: TGTGCCAGCGGCACGGAGCAGTTCTTC

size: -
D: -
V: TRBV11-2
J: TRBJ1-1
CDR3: CASSATAYTEAFF
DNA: TGTGCCAGCAGCGCAACAGCTTACACTGAAGCTTTCTTT

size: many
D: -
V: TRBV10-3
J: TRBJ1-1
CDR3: CAIGSDDNTEAFF
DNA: TGTGCCATCGGGAGTGATGACAACACTGAAGCTTTCTTT

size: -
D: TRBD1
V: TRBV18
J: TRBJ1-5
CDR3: CASSRERTGNQPQHF
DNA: TGTGCCAGCTCACGGGAGAGGACAGGGAACCAGCCCCAGCATTTT

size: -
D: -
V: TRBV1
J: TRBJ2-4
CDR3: CTSSSGFSGSGKNIQYF
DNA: TGCACCAGCAGCTCGGGTTTTAGCGGGAGTGGAAAAAACATTCAGTACTTC

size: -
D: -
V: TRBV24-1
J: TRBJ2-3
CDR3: CATSSPGLNTQYF
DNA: TGTGCCACCAGTAGTCCGGGACTGAATACGCAGTATTTT

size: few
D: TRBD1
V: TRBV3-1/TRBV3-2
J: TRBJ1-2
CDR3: CASSQGSTGWGYTF
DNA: TGTGCCAGCAGCCAAGGTTCGACAGGGTGGGGCTACACCTTC

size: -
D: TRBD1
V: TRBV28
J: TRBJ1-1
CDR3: CASSPIGTGGRGTEAFF
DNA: TGTGCCAGCAGCCCCATTGGGACAGGGGGAAGAGGCACTGAAGCTTTCTTT

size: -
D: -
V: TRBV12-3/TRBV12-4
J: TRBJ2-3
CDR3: CASTLTDTQYF
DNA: TGTGCCAGCACCCTCACAGATACGCAGTATTTT

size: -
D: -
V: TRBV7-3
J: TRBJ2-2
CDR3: CASSSQDTGELFF
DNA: TGTGCCAGCAGCTCGCAGGACACCGGGGAGCTGTTTTTT

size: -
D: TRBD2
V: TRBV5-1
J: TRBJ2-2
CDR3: CASSLPGLGPTGELFF
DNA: TGCGCCAGCAGCCTCCCGGGACTAGGTCCCACCGGGGAGCTGTTTTTT

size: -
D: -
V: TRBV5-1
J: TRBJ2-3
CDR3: CASSFDRADTQYF
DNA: TGCGCCAGCAGCTTCGACAGAGCAGATACGCAGTATTTT

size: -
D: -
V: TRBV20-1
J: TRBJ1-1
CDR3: CSVEVNTEAFF
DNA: TGCAGTGTCGAGGTGAACACTGAAGCTTTCTTT

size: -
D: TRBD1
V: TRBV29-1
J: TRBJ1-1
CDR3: CSAVGQGNTEAFF
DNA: TGCAGCGCTGTGGGACAGGGGAACACTGAAGCTTTCTTT

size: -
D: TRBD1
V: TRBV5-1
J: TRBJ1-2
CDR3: CASSPEGTDYGYTF
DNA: TGCGCCAGCAGCCCAGAGGGGACAGACTATGGCTACACCTTC

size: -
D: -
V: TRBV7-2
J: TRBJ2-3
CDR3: CASSLTPPGTDTQYF
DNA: TGTGCCAGCAGCCTGACTCCCCCCGGCACAGATACGCAGTATTTT

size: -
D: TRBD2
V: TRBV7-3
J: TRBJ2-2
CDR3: CASSSLTSGGTGELFF
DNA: TGTGCCAGCAGCTCCCTGACTAGCGGGGGCACCGGGGAGCTGTTTTTT

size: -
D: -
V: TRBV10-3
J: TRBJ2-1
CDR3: CAISEGQSLYNEQFF
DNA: TGTGCCATCAGTGAGGGACAGTCTCTCTACAATGAGCAGTTCTTC

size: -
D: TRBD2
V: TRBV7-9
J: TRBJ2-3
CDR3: CASSYSGSVADTQYF
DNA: TGTGCCAGCAGCTATAGCGGGAGTGTAGCAGATACGCAGTATTTT

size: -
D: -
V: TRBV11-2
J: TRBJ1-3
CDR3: CASSLEGGTGNTIYF
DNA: TGTGCCAGCAGCTTAGAGGGGGGGACTGGAAACACCATATATTTT

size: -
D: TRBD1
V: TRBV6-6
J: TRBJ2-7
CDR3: CASSRRGTGLNDFYEQYF
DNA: TGTGCCAGCAGCCGAAGGGGGACAGGGCTTAATGATTTCTACGAGCAGTACTTC

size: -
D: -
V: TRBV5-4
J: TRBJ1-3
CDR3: CASSLQGAGNTIYF
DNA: TGTGCCAGCAGCTTACAGGGCGCCGGAAACACCATATATTTT

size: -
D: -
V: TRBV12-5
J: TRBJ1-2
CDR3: CASGLYIAYGYTF
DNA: TGTGCTAGTGGTTTGTATATCGCGTATGGCTACACCTTC

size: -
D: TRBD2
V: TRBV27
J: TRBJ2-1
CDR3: CASSWGLAGGPRFF
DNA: TGTGCCAGCAGTTGGGGCTTGGCGGGAGGGCCACGGTTCTTC

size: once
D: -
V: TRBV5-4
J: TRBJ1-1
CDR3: CASSWDGRGNTEAFF
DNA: TGTGCCAGCAGCTGGGACGGGAGGGGAAACACTGAAGCTTTCTTT

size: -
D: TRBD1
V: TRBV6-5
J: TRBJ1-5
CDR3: CASSYDRADQPQHF
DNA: TGTGCCAGCAGTTACGACAGGGCCGATCAGCCCCAGCATTTT

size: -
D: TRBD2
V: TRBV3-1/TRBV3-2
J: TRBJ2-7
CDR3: CASSQAGTSGSYEQYF
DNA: TGTGCCAGCAGCCAGGCCGGGACTAGCGGATCCTACGAGCAGTACTTC

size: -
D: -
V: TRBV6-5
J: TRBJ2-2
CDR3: CASTVVDTGELFF
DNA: TGTGCCAGCACGGTCGTCGACACCGGGGAGCTGTTTTTT

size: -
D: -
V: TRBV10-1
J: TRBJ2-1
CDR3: CASSGQGTDEQFF
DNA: TGCGCCAGCAGTGGGCAGGGGACGGATGAGCAGTTCTTC